The 32 T cell receptor beta chains below come from one sample, sequenced in a study of blood T cell repertoires in COVID-19. Libraries were prepared by immunoSEQ multiplex PCR; TCRdb keeps only in-frame clonotypes and omits some of them. Found here are 95,000 to 100,000 clones, approximately 92% of them singletons; the top ten hold more than 5%. Sequencing used peripheral blood. Receptors were obtained from a man between 50 and 59 years old with active COVID-19.

This clone was seen a few times. This chain uses TRBV11-2 with TRBJ2-3; D gene ambiguous. Trimming left V 5 bases short and J 0 bases short, with 3 bases between. The CDR3 loop spans 12 amino acids. From germline, CDR1 is SGHAT and CDR2 FQNNGV. CDR3 amino acids: CASSPSTDTQYF. The CDR3 coding sequence is TGTGCCAGCAGCCCTAGCACAGATACGCAGTATTTT. The variable domain in full, with the rest retrieved from reference TRBV11-2 and TRBJ2-3, is EAGVAQSPRYKIIEKRQSVAFWCNPISGHATLYWYQQILGQGPKLLIQFQNNGVVDDSQLPKDRFSAERLKGVDSTLKIQPAKLEDSAVYLCASSPSTDTQYFGPGTRLTVL.

The gene calls are TRBV2 and TRBJ2-2; 7 bases fit TRBD1. Unmatched junction bases numbered 2, after V lost 4 bases and J lost 3 bases. The CDR3 contains 14 residues. Looked up from germline, CDR1 is SNHLY and CDR2 is FYNNEI. CDR3 DNA: TGTGCCAGCAGTGGCCAGGGGGACACCGGGGAGCTGTTTTTT. The encoded protein is CASSGQGDTGELFF.

This chain uses TRBV7-9 with TRBJ2-2; D possibly corresponds to TRBD1 (6 bases). CDR1 is SEHNR, CDR2 FQNEAQ, per germline (reference sequence). V lost 7 bases and J lost 4, with 16 bases in between. CDR3 size: 15 residues. For the CDR3, the DNA is TGTGCCAGCAAACTGACAGGTTCAGGCACCGGGGAGCTGTTTTTT. Amino acids: CASKLTGSGTGELFF.

The V and J genes are TRBV5-6 and TRBJ2-5; maybe TRBD1 (5 bases). Per germline, CDR1 SGHDT and CDR2 YYEEEE. The CDR3 spans 15 residues. V lost 1 base and J lost 5, with 15 bases in between. The CDR3 sequence: CASSLNLPGSETQYF. DNA of the CDR3: TGTGCCAGCAGCTTGAATCTTCCAGGGTCTGAGACCCAGTACTTC.

The rearrangement uses TRBV25-1 and TRBJ2-5; 8 bases fit TRBD2. This CDR3 spans 15 amino acids. Germline V CDR1 and CDR2: MGHDK, SYGVNS. Trimming removed 7 bases from V and 5 bases from J; junction bases left unmatched: 12. CDR3 bases: TGTGCCAGCACTGAGAGCGGGAGCCCGGGGGAGACCCAGTACTTC. As protein: CASTESGSPGETQYF.

This sequence joins TRBV18 and TRBJ2-2, with D tentatively TRBD1 (5 bases). Germline assignment: CDR1 KGHSH and CDR2 LQKENI. V lost 0 bases to trimming and J lost 3 bases, with 11 bases between them. This CDR3 region has 16 residues. The chain's CDR3 is CASSPPTGTHTGELFF. CDR3 DNA sequence: TGTGCCAGCTCACCACCTACAGGTACCCACACCGGGGAGCTGTTTTTT.

The count of this clone is one. CDR3 coding DNA: TGTGCCAGCAGCGCCCGGGACAGCTTTAATGAAAAACTGTTTTTT. Translation: CASSARDSFNEKLFF. The chain is built from TRBV9 and TRBJ1-4, with TRBD1 matching over 7 bases. This CDR3 spans 15 amino acids. Germline assignment: CDR1 SGDLS and CDR2 YYNGEE. Germline trimming cut 3 bases from V and 4 bases from J; bases unmatched to any gene: 6. Drawing the rest from reference TRBV9 and TRBJ1-4, the complete variable domain is DSGVTQTPKHLITATGQRVTLRCSPRSGDLSVYWYQQSLDQGLQFLIQYYNGEERAKGNILERFSAQQFPDLHSELNLSSLELGDSALYFCASSARDSFNEKLFFGSGTQLSVL.

This rearrangement joins TRBV5-1 to TRBJ2-2, with TRBD2 matching 16 bases. Germline lookup yields CDR1 SGHRS and CDR2 YFSETQ. CDR3 size: 18 residues. Trimming at V came to 3 bases and at J to 6 bases, leaving 8 bases not matched to a gene. The CDR3 is CASSSGLAGGPGPGELFF. CDR3 nucleotide sequence: TGCGCCAGCAGCTCGGGACTAGCGGGAGGGCCGGGGCCCGGGGAGCTGTTTTTT. The full variable domain, its missing parts supplied by reference TRBV5-1 and TRBJ2-2, is KAGVTQTPRYLIKTRGQQVTLSCSPISGHRSVSWYQQTPGQGLQFLFEYFSETQRNKGNFPGRFSGRQFSNSRSEMNVSTLELGDSALYLCASSSGLAGGPGPGELFFGEGSRLTVL.

The V and J genes are TRBV29-1 and TRBJ2-1, with TRBD2 matching over 14 bases. V lost 6 bases, J lost 4 bases, and 8 bases stayed unmatched. Germline CDR1 is SQVTM and CDR2 is ANQGSEA. CDR3 length equals 16 residues. CDR3 nucleotide sequence: TGCAGCGTCTTGGGACTAGCGGGAGATCAGTACAATGAGCAGTTCTTC. Protein: CSVLGLAGDQYNEQFF.

The genes are TRBV6-4 and TRBJ2-3; 8 bases fit TRBD2. The J segment lost 4 bases and the V segment lost 0 bases, leaving 9 bases of the junction unmatched. There are 17 residues in the CDR3. Germline-derived CDR1 and CDR2 are MRHNA and SNTAGT. The CDR3 coding sequence is TGTGCCAGCAGTGACTCGTCAGCGGGGGAGAGGCCAGATACGCAGTATTTT. It is translated as CASSDSSAGERPDTQYF.

The V gene is TRBV30, the J gene TRBJ2-1, with D perhaps TRBD1 (5 bases). Germline V gene lookup returns CDR1 GTSNPN and CDR2 SVGIG (reference sequence). This CDR3 is 13 amino acids long. The V end lost 0 bases, the J end lost 13 bases, and 16 bases lay between the germline ends. CDR3 protein: CAWSVQGRGFQFF. CDR3 coding DNA: TGTGCCTGGAGTGTACAAGGAAGGGGCTTTCAGTTCTTC.

The V call is TRBV6-1, the J call TRBJ2-7; weak D call: TRBD2 (5 bases). The CDR3 runs to 13 residues. Trimming took off 2 bases at V and 7 bases at J, with 12 bases between the two ends. The germline gives CDR1 MNHNS, CDR2 SASEGT. In nucleotides, the CDR3 is TGTGCCAGCAGTGAACGGGAATTTATAGAGCAGTACTTC. Protein product: CASSEREFIEQYF.

The chain has TRBV28 and TRBJ2-1; 13 bases line up with TRBD2. This CDR3 is built from 14 residues. Looked up from germline, CDR1 is MDHEN and CDR2 is SYDVKM. The V gene end was trimmed by 7 bases and the J gene end by 8 bases; junction bases not matched to a gene: 5. CDR3 amino acids: CASKGLAGLYEQFF. The DNA for the CDR3 is TGTGCCAGCAAGGGACTAGCGGGACTGTATGAGCAGTTCTTC.

The CDR3 coding sequence is TGCGCCAGCAGCTTAGCGGGACAACTCTCTGGAAACACCATATATTTT. Translating it yields CASSLAGQLSGNTIYF. The chain is built from TRBV5-1 and TRBJ1-3, with a weak D call TRBD1 (6 bases). Germline CDR1 and CDR2: SGHRS and YFSETQ. CDR3 length equals 16 residues. V was pared by 2 bases and J by 0 bases, with 12 bases between.

This chain connects TRBV5-6 to TRBJ1-1; possibly TRBD1 for D (5 bases). The V end lost 6 bases, the J end lost 5 bases, and 11 bases lay between the germline ends. CDR1 SGHDT and CDR2 YYEEEE come from the germline V gene. The CDR3 length is 12 residues. In DNA, the CDR3 is TGTGCCAGCAACGCGGGGCGAACTGAAGCTTTCTTT. This encodes CASNAGRTEAFF.

In its sample, this clone was seen a few times. The gene calls are TRBV7-8 and TRBJ1-5, with TRBD1 matching over 7 bases. This CDR3 is 14 amino acids long. Germline assignment: CDR1 SGHVS and CDR2 FQNEAQ. J was trimmed by 7 bases and V by 3 bases; bases with no gene match: 6. CDR3 protein: CASSFDRVGQPQHF. CDR3 nucleotides: TGTGCCAGCAGCTTCGACAGGGTTGGGCAGCCCCAGCATTTT.

V gene TRBV27 combines with J gene TRBJ1-1, with TRBD1 matching over 9 bases. Germline trimming cut 7 bases from V and 0 bases from J; bases unmatched to any gene: 12. This CDR3 is built from 17 residues. Germline CDR1 and CDR2: MNHEY and SMNVEV (reference sequence). In DNA form, the CDR3 reads TGTGCCAGCAAGACCACAGGGGGCGGTGCGATGAACACTGAAGCTTTCTTT. Translating gives CASKTTGGGAMNTEAFF.

This clone was seen a few times. The chain joins TRBV6-2 or TRBV6-3 to TRBJ1-6; 11 bases align to TRBD1. The CDR3 is 15 amino acids. Germline V gene sequence: CDR1 MNHEY, CDR2 SVGEGT. V lost 6 bases and J lost 10; bases outside the gene matches: 8. The CDR3 here is CASSNGQGARSPLHF. CDR3 nucleotides: TGTGCCAGCAGCAACGGACAGGGGGCTCGATCACCCCTCCACTTT.

The chain couples TRBV11-2 to TRBJ2-6, with TRBD2 identical over 8 bases. This CDR3 has 18 residues. With 5 bases clipped from V and 0 bases from J, the junction kept 9 bases outside the gene matches. CDR1 and CDR2 (germline): SGHAT, FQNNGV. The CDR3 protein is CASSAFSGSVSGANVLTF. CDR3 DNA sequence: TGTGCCAGCAGCGCTTTCAGCGGGAGCGTCTCTGGGGCCAACGTCCTGACTTTC.

This chain uses TRBV18 with TRBJ1-1; D call uncertain. The CDR3 is made up of 14 amino acids. V was pared by 6 bases and J by 1 base, with 12 bases between. CDR1 is KGHSH, CDR2 LQKENI, per germline. CDR3 amino acids: CASSSGTANTEAFF. The CDR3 DNA reads as TGTGCCAGCTCGTCAGGTACGGCGAACACTGAAGCTTTCTTT. Looking up the rest from reference TRBV18 and TRBJ1-1 gives the full variable domain: NAGVMQNPRHLVRRRGQEARLRCSPMKGHSHVYWYRQLPEEGLKFMVYLQKENIIDESGMPKERFSAEFPKEGPSILRIQQVVRGDSAAYFCASSSGTANTEAFFGQGTRLTVV.

This clone has only one observation. The chain combines TRBV6-1 with TRBJ1-2, with 12 bases lining up with TRBD1. CDR1 is MNHNS and CDR2 is SASEGT in the germline V gene. The V segment lost 2 bases and the J segment 4 bases; nucleotides outside the gene matches: 11. This CDR3 has 18 residues. CDR3 amino acids: CASSELVAGGQGAYGYTF. In DNA, the CDR3 is TGTGCCAGCAGTGAATTGGTTGCGGGGGGACAGGGGGCCTATGGCTACACCTTC.

V gene TRBV28 combines with J gene TRBJ2-2; D is uncertain. Germline CDR1 MDHEN, CDR2 SYDVKM. The V gene lost 5 bases and the J gene lost 1 base, with 8 bases spanning the gap. The CDR3 sequence is 14 residues long. This CDR3 is CASSLHGNTGELFF. CDR3 in DNA: TGTGCCAGCAGTCTCCACGGGAACACCGGGGAGCTGTTTTTT.

The V call is TRBV3-1 (or the pseudogene TRBV3-2), the J call TRBJ2-1, with a tentative D call TRBD1 (6 bases). Looked up from germline, CDR1 is LGHDT and CDR2 is YNNKEL (reference sequence). The CDR3 spans 16 residues. V was pared by 4 bases and J by 7 bases, with 20 bases between. The CDR3 DNA is TGTGCCAGCAGCCCGGATTCCGGGACAAAGAGGAATGAGCAGTTCTTC. Amino acids: CASSPDSGTKRNEQFF.

The chain is built from TRBV3-1 (or the pseudogene TRBV3-2) and TRBJ1-4; 8 bases are shared with TRBD1. Trimming removed 4 bases from V and 6 bases from J; junction bases left unmatched: 7. The CDR3 loop spans 15 amino acids. In germline, CDR1 is LGHDT, CDR2 YNNKEL (reference sequence). In DNA, the CDR3 is TGTGCCAGCAGCCCCCGGACAGGGTGGGATGAAAAACTGTTTTTT. It encodes CASSPRTGWDEKLFF.

This chain uses TRBV27 with TRBJ1-5; weak D call: TRBD1 (6 bases). The germline V gene has CDR1 MNHEY and CDR2 SMNVEV (reference sequence). V was trimmed by 2 bases and J by 0 bases, leaving 11 bases between them. The CDR3 runs to 16 residues. The CDR3 protein is CASSLTWTDSNQPQHF. The CDR3 bases are TGTGCCAGCAGTTTAACATGGACAGATAGCAATCAGCCCCAGCATTTT.

CDR3 in amino acids: CASSSIPRSNYQETQYF. The CDR3 region has the DNA TGTGCCAGCAGCTCCATCCCCCGTTCGAACTATCAAGAGACCCAGTACTTC. The chain joins TRBV7-9 to TRBJ2-5, with unresolved D. V gave up 4 bases and J gave up 2 bases, with 20 bases separating them. This CDR3 is 17 amino acids long. Looked up from germline, CDR1 is SEHNR and CDR2 is FQNEAQ (reference sequence).

The genes are TRBV7-3 and TRBJ2-7; D might be TRBD2 (5 bases). Trimming shortened V by 3 bases and J by 7 bases, and 19 bases separated the two germline ends. The CDR3 has 15 amino acids. CDR1 SGHTA and CDR2 FQGTGA come from the germline V gene. DNA for the CDR3: TGTGCCAGCAGCTTTGAGAGGGCCGGATCCTTGGAGCAGTACTTC. Amino acid sequence: CASSFERAGSLEQYF.

The genes are TRBV5-4 and TRBJ1-4; tentative D call: TRBD1 (5 bases). CDR1 and CDR2 from the germline V gene are SGHNT and YYREEE (reference sequence). The V end lost 0 bases, the J end lost 6 bases, and 12 bases lay between the germline ends. The CDR3 loop spans 15 amino acids. The CDR3 protein is CASSLDIGEDEKLFF. Written as DNA, the CDR3 is TGTGCCAGCAGCTTGGATATAGGGGAAGATGAAAAACTGTTTTTT.

This chain uses TRBV10-3 with TRBJ2-5; D is possibly TRBD2 (6 bases). Trimming removed 4 bases at V and 2 bases at J, with 8 bases between. Germline V gene sequence: CDR1 ENHRY, CDR2 SYGVKD. There are 13 residues in the CDR3. In nucleotides, the CDR3 is TGTGCCATCAGTGTGGGGGGACAAGAGACCCAGTACTTC. This gives the protein CAISVGGQETQYF.

The V and J genes are TRBV5-4 and TRBJ1-1; tentative D call: TRBD1 (6 bases). Germline V CDR1 and CDR2: SGHNT, YYREEE (reference sequence). This CDR3 comprises 15 residues. Between the trimmed V and J ends, which lost 0 bases and 5 bases, there was a span of 14 bases. The chain's CDR3 is CASSLASRGGTEAFF. In nucleotides, the CDR3 is TGTGCCAGCAGCTTGGCCTCCAGGGGTGGAACTGAAGCTTTCTTT.

V gene TRBV5-1 combines with J gene TRBJ1-1; D is perhaps TRBD1 (6 bases). Germline CDR1 reads SGHRS; CDR2 reads YFSETQ. This CDR3 region has 14 residues. Trimming shortened V by 8 bases and J by 11 bases, and 25 bases separated the two germline ends. DNA for the CDR3: TGCGCCAGTGCACAGGGTGGCCCAATGGGTGATGCTTTCTTT. Translation: CASAQGGPMGDAFF.

V is TRBV2 and J is TRBJ1-5, with a tentative D call TRBD1 (6 bases). This CDR3 contains 14 residues. V was trimmed by 6 bases and J by 3 bases, leaving 12 bases between them. From germline, CDR1 is SNHLY and CDR2 FYNNEI. CDR3 in DNA: TGTGCCAGCAGCGTGGGACACCCCAATCAGCCCCAGCATTTT. Its translation is CASSVGHPNQPQHF.